This TCR beta chain emerged from a study of blood T cells in healthy people across ages. Regarding the study as a whole: Fewer expanded clones and more diversity marked long-lived versus aged donors.

V dropped 6 bases and J dropped 6 bases, with 18 bases sitting between them. The CDR3 contains 15 residues. Germline V lookup: CDR1 SNHLY, CDR2 FYNNEI. With a J-beta primer mix and a sample-barcoded 5' primer, a second PCR ran 7 to 11 cycles. Tags on each cDNA molecule came from a template-switch adaptor with 12 random nucleotides. TCRdb independently ran MiXCR on the 5' RACE reads; one entry per CDR3 protein. The table records 1.5 million to 2 million distinct CDR3 sequences, roughly 52% of them present only once. Concerning this clonotype: What it recognizes is unknown.

The study recruited healthy Caucasian donors from Russia who were aged about 6 to 95. Isolation yielded PBMCs, at least 6 million per sample, in every case. The sample taken for sequencing was blood. This rearrangement joins TRBV2 to TRBJ1-5; perhaps TRBD1 as D (6 bases). This receptor was taken from a woman between 40 and 55 years old in good health. The CDR3 loop is CASSRIQGAGQPQHF. The CDR3 region has the DNA TGTGCCAGCAGCCGAATACAGGGAGCAGGTCAGCCCCAGCATTTT.